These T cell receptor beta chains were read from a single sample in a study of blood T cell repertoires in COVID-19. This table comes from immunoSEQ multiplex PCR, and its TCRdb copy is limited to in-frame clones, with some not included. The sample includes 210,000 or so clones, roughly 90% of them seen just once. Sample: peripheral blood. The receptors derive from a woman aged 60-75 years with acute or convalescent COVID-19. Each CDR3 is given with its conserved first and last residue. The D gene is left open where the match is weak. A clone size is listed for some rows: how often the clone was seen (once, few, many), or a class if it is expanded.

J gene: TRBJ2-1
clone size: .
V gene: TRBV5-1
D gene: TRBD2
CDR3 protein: CASSSSGRSSYNEQFF
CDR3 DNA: TGCGCCAGCAGCTCGAGCGGGAGGAGCTCCTACAATGAGCAGTTCTTC

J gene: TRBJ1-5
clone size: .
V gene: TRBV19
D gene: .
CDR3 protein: CASRTWAQGGNQPQHF
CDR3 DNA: TGTGCCAGTAGGACATGGGCACAGGGTGGCAATCAGCCCCAGCATTTT

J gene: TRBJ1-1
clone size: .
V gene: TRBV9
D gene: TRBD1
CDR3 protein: CASSVGPGGQGDVAFF
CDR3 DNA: TGTGCCAGCAGCGTAGGGCCGGGGGGACAGGGGGATGTGGCTTTCTTT

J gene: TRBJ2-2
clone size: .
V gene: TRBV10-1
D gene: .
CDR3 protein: CASSEQRDTGELFF
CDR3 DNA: TGCGCCAGCAGCGAGCAGCGGGACACCGGGGAGCTGTTTTTT

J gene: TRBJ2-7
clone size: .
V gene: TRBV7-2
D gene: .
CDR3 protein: CASSLLVAAFNEQYF
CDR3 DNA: TGTGCCAGCAGCTTATTGGTGGCGGCTTTCAACGAGCAGTACTTC

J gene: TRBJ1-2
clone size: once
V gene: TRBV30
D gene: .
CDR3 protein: CAWSPGGGYTF
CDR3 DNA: TGTGCCTGGAGTCCGGGAGGTGGCTACACCTTC

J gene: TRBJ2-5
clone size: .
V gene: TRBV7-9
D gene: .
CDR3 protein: CAASRGNQETQYF
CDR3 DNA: TGTGCTGCCTCCCGGGGGAACCAAGAGACCCAGTACTTC

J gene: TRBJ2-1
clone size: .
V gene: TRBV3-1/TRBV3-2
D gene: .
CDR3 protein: CASSQEISGGPYNEQFF
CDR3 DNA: TGTGCCAGCAGCCAAGAAATAAGCGGAGGGCCTTACAATGAGCAGTTCTTC

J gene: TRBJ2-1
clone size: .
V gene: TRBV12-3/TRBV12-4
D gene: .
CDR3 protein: CASSSDNEQFF
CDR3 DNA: TGTGCCAGCAGTTCCGACAATGAGCAGTTCTTC

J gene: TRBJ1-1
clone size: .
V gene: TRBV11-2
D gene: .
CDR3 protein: CASSLTQGIGVSAFF
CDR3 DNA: TGTGCCAGCAGCTTAACACAAGGGATCGGGGTTAGTGCTTTCTTT

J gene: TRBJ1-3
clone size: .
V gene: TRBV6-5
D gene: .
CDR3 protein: CASSPMGGIGNTIYF
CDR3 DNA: TGTGCCAGCAGCCCCATGGGGGGTATTGGAAACACCATATATTTT

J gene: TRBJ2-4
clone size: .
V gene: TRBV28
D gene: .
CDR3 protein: CASGDRPGEAKNIQYF
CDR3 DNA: TGTGCCAGCGGTGACAGGCCCGGGGAGGCCAAAAACATTCAGTACTTC

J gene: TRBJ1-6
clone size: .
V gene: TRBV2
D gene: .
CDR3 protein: CASSESRGNSPLHF
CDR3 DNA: TGTGCCAGCAGTGAATCTCGGGGTAATTCACCCCTCCACTTT

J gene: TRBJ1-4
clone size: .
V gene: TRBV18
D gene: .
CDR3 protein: CASSPGAGREKLFF
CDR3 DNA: TGTGCCAGCTCACCGGGGGCCGGGCGTGAAAAACTGTTTTTT

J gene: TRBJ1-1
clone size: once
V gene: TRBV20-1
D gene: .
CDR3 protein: CSARIRLEAFF
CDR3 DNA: TGCAGTGCTAGAATCCGTCTTGAAGCTTTCTTT

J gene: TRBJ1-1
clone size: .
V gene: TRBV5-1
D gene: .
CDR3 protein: CASSKPGETEAFF
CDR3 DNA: TGCGCCAGCAGCAAGCCAGGGGAGACTGAAGCTTTCTTT

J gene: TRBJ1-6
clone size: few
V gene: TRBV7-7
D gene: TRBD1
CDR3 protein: CASSSPDRAPNSPLHF
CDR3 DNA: TGTGCTAGCAGCTCCCCCGACAGGGCACCTAATTCACCCCTCCACTTT

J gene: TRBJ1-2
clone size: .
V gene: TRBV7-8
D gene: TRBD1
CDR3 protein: CASSFDRVGYDYGYTF
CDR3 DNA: TGTGCCAGCAGCTTCGACAGGGTCGGGTATGACTATGGCTACACCTTC

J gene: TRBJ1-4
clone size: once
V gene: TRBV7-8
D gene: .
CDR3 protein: CASSSLPEGATNEKLFF
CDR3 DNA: TGTGCCAGCAGCTCCCTCCCGGAGGGTGCAACTAATGAAAAACTGTTTTTT

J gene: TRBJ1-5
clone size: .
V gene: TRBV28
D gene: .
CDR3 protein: CASSLAGDGQPQHF
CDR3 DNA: TGTGCCAGCAGTCTAGCTGGGGATGGTCAGCCCCAGCATTTT

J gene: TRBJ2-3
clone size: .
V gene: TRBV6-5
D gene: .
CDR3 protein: CASSPSGRNTQYF
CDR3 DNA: TGTGCCAGCAGTCCAAGCGGCCGAAATACGCAGTATTTT

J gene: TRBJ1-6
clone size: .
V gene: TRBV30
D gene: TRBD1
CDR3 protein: CAWTNRGGSPLHF
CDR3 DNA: TGTGCCTGGACCAACAGGGGAGGTTCACCCCTCCACTTT

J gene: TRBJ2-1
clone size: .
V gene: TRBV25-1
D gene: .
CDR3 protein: CASSAGSGYNEQFF
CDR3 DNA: TGTGCCAGCAGTGCCGGGAGTGGATACAATGAGCAGTTCTTC

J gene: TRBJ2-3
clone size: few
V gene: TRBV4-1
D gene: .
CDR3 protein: CASSQVRASTDTQYF
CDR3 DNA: TGCGCCAGCAGCCAAGTGAGGGCTAGCACAGATACGCAGTATTTT

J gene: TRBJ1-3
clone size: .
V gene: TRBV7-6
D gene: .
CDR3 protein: CASSLRQASSGNTIYF
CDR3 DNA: TGTGCCAGCAGCTTAAGACAGGCTAGCTCTGGAAACACCATATATTTT

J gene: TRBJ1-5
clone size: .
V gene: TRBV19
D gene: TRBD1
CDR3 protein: CASSPTSTGRNQPQHF
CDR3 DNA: TGTGCCAGTAGTCCGACCTCGACAGGGCGCAATCAGCCCCAGCATTTT

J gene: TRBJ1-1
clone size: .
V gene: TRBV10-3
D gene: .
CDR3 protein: CAISESGRGNTEAFF
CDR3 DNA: TGTGCCATCAGTGAGTCAGGCAGGGGGAACACTGAAGCTTTCTTT

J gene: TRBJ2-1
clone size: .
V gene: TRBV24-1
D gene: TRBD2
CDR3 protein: CATQREGFNEQFF
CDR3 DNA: TGTGCCACCCAGCGGGAGGGCTTCAATGAGCAGTTCTTC

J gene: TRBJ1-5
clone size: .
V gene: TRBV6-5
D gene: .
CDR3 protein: CASSYRGGNQPQHF
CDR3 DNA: TGTGCCAGCAGTTACAGGGGTGGAAATCAGCCCCAGCATTTT

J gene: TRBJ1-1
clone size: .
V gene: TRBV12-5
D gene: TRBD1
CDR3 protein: CASGLVQGRDTEAFF
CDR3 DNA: TGTGCTAGTGGTTTGGTACAGGGGCGAGACACTGAAGCTTTCTTT

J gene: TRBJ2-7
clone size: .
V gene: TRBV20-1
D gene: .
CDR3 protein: CSASSQGIYSYEQYF
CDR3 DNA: TGCAGTGCTAGTTCTCAGGGGATATACTCCTACGAGCAGTACTTC

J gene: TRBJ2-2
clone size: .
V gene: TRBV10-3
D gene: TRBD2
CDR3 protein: CAISGDSGRRYTGELFF
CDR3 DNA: TGTGCCATCAGTGGGGATAGCGGGAGGCGTTACACCGGGGAGCTGTTTTTT

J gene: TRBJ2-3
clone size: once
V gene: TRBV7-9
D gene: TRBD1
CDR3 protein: CASSDRGQGATDTQYF
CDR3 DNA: TGTGCCAGCAGCGACCGCGGACAGGGGGCGACAGATACGCAGTATTTT

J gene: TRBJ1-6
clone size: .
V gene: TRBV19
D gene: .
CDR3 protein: CASRAETGYNSPLHF
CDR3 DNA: TGTGCCAGTAGGGCTGAGACAGGCTATAATTCACCCCTCCACTTT

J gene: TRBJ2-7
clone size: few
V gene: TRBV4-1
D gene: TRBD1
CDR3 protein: CASSQDLRTGRDEQYF
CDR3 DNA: TGCGCCAGCAGCCAAGATCTCAGGACAGGGCGGGACGAGCAGTACTTC

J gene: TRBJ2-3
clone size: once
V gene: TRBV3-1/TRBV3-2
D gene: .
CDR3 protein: CASSQGTSFRTDTQYF
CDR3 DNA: TGTGCCAGCAGCCAAGGCACTAGTTTTCGCACAGATACGCAGTATTTT

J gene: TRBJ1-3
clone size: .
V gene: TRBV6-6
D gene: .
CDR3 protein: CASSYSPRGSTIYF
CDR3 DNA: TGTGCCAGCAGTTACTCTCCTCGGGGAAGCACCATATATTTT

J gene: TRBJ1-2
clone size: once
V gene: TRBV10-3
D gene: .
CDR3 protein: CAISEPHLRGIYGYTF
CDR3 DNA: TGTGCCATCAGTGAACCCCATTTACGGGGAATATATGGCTACACCTTC

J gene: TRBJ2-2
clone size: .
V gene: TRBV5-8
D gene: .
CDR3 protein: CASSMNKGLRAGELFF
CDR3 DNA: TGTGCCAGCAGCATGAATAAGGGGCTTAGGGCCGGGGAGCTGTTTTTT

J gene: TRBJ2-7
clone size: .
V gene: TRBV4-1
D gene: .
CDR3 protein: CASSQGQGGNEQYF
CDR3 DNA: TGCGCCAGCAGCCAAGGACAGGGAGGCAACGAGCAGTACTTC

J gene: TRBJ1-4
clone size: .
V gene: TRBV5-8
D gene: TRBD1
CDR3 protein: CASSRQGGGEKLFF
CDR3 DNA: TGTGCCAGCAGCCGGCAGGGGGGTGGTGAAAAACTGTTTTTT

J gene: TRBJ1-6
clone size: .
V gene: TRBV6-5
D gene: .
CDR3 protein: CASTGGLTFNSPLHF
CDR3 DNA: TGTGCCAGCACCGGGGGGTTAACCTTTAATTCACCCCTCCACTTT

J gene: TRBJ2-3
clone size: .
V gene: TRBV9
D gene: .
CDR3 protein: CASSVVLTDTQYF
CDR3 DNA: TGTGCCAGCAGCGTAGTCCTCACAGATACGCAGTATTTT

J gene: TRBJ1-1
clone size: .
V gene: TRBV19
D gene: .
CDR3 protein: CASSIRGVNTEAFF
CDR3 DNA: TGTGCCAGTAGTATTCGGGGAGTTAACACTGAAGCTTTCTTT

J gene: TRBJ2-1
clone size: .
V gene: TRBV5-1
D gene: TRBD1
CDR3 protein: CASSLAGTGGMNEQFF
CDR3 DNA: TGCGCCAGCAGCTTGGCCGGGACAGGGGGAATGAATGAGCAGTTCTTC

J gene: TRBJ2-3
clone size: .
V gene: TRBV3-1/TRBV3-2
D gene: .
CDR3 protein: CASSRSPTPSTDTQYF
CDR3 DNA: TGTGCCAGCAGCCGGTCCCCTACGCCCTCCACAGATACGCAGTATTTT

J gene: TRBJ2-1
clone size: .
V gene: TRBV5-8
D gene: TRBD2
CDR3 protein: CAGGASGSNEQFF
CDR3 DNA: TGTGCCGGCGGGGCTAGCGGGAGTAATGAGCAGTTCTTC

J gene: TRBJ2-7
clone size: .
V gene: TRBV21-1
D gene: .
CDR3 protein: CASRTPWTGGHEQYF
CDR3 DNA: TGTGCCAGCCGAACTCCTTGGACAGGTGGCCACGAGCAGTACTTC

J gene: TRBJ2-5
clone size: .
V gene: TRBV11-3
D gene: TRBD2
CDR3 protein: CASSLDYGRGQTQYF
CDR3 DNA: TGTGCCAGCAGCTTAGATTACGGGAGGGGACAGACCCAGTACTTC

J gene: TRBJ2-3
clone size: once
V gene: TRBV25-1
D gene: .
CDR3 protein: CASSDPTTPYTDTQYF
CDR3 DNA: TGTGCCAGCAGTGACCCGACTACCCCTTACACAGATACGCAGTATTTT

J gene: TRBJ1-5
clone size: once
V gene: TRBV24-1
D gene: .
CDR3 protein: CATSADSVNQPQHF
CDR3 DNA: TGTGCCACCAGTGCCGACAGTGTCAATCAGCCCCAGCATTTT

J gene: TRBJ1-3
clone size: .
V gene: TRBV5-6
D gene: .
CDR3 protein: CASSPIRGVNTIYF
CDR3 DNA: TGTGCCAGCAGCCCCATCAGGGGAGTAAACACCATATATTTT